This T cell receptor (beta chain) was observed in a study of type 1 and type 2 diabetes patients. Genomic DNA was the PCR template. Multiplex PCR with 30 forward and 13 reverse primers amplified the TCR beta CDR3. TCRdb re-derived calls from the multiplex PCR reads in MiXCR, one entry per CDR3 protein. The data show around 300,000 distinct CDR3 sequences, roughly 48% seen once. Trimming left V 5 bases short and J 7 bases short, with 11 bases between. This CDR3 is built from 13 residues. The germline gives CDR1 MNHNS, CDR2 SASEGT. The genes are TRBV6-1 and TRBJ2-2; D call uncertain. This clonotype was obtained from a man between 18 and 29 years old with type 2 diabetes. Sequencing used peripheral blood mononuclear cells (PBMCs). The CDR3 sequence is CASSYQTGGELFF. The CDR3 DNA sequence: TGTGCCAGCAGTTACCAAACGGGCGGGGAGCTGTTTTTT.